The 28 T cell receptor beta chains given below trace back to one sample, sequenced in a study of cytomegalovirus exposure and HLA in healthy donors. The PCR made use of 60 Vbeta and 13 Jbeta primers. The method was immunoSEQ multiplex PCR; TCRdb's version includes in-frame clones alone and lacks a portion of them. The sample includes 110,000 to 150,000 clones, 75% to 80% seen only once; the top ten take 1.7%. The sequencing sample was made of PBMCs. The receptors were sampled from a woman aged 25 to 39 in good health and CMV-seronegative.

The V gene is TRBV4-1, the J gene TRBJ2-7; perhaps TRBD2 as D (5 bases). The germline gives CDR1 MGHRA, CDR2 YSYEKL. Trimming removed 1 base from V and 0 bases from J, with 10 bases in between. The CDR3 is 15 amino acids. The CDR3 sequence: CASSQVAQVSYEQYF. The CDR3 DNA reads TGCGCCAGCAGCCAAGTAGCGCAGGTCTCCTACGAGCAGTACTTC.

This chain uses TRBV6-5 with TRBJ2-7, with D perhaps matching TRBD1 (6 bases). CDR3 length equals 15 residues. V was clipped by 6 bases and J by 2 bases, with 17 bases between them. CDR1 is MNHEY, CDR2 SVGAGI, per germline. CDR3 in amino acids: CASRMGQGPAYEQYF. The CDR3 nucleotides are TGTGCCAGCAGAATGGGGCAGGGGCCTGCCTACGAGCAGTACTTC.

CDR3 nucleotide sequence: TGTGCCAGCAGCGTCGGGACAGGGGGTGCCAATGAGCAGTTCTTC. Protein sequence: CASSVGTGGANEQFF. The J gene is TRBJ2-1, the V gene TRBV5-5, with 11 bases lining up with TRBD1. The trim removed 4 bases at V and 6 bases at J, leaving 6 bases unmatched. Germline loops: CDR1 SGHKS, CDR2 YYEKEE (reference sequence). This CDR3 spans 15 amino acids.

The rearrangement links TRBV20-1 to TRBJ1-1; TRBD1 is a possible D gene (6 bases). Trimming left V 3 bases short and J 6 bases short, with 8 bases between. This CDR3 region has 11 residues. Germline V gene sequence: CDR1 DFQATT, CDR2 SNEGSKA (reference sequence). The CDR3 region is CSASRGAEAFF. The CDR3 DNA sequence: TGCAGTGCTAGCAGGGGTGCTGAAGCTTTCTTT.

In regard to this clone: This CDR3 is also generated by other DNA sequences in the sample. This sequence joins TRBV5-1 and TRBJ1-1; 7 bases align to TRBD1. CDR3 length equals 13 residues. In germline, CDR1 is SGHRS, CDR2 YFSETQ. The V and J ends lost 0 bases and 5 bases, in that order; junction bases with no gene match: 1. The CDR3 loop reads CASSLETGTEAFF. The CDR3, as DNA: TGCGCCAGCAGCTTGGAGACAGGGACTGAAGCTTTCTTT.

This chain joins TRBV4-2 and TRBJ1-3, with D perhaps TRBD1 (5 bases). This CDR3 contains 16 residues. Looked up from germline, CDR1 is LGHNA and CDR2 is YNFKEQ. The ends were cut back, 5 bases at V and 0 bases at J, with 14 bases in the middle. The CDR3 DNA follows: TGTGCCAGCAGCACTCCAGACAGAGGCTCTGGAAACACCATATATTTT. Amino acids: CASSTPDRGSGNTIYF.

The CDR3 coding sequence is TGTGCCAGCAGCGGACAGGGGGTAATTGCTTTCTTT. Translated, it gives CASSGQGVIAFF. The V call is TRBV2, the J call TRBJ1-1; 10 positions match TRBD1. The CDR3 has 12 amino acids. CDR1 is SNHLY and CDR2 is FYNNEI in the germline V gene. V was pared by 6 bases and J by 11 bases, with 6 bases of the junction left unmatched. Complete variable domain (other parts from reference TRBV2 and TRBJ1-1): EPEVTQTPSHQVTQMGQEVILRCVPISNHLYFYWYRQILGQKVEFLVSFYNNEISEKSEIFDDQFSVERPDGSNFTLKIRSTKLEDSAMYFCASSGQGVIAFFGQGTRLTVV.

The V and J genes are TRBV19 and TRBJ1-1, with 8 bases fitting TRBD1. This CDR3 is 15 amino acids long. The V and J ends lost 3 bases and 1 base, in that order; junction bases with no gene match: 4. The germline V gene encodes CDR1 LNHDA and CDR2 SQIVND (reference sequence). The CDR3 nucleotides read TGTGCCAGTAGTATCGGTGACAGGGGGAACACTGAAGCTTTCTTT. It yields the protein CASSIGDRGNTEAFF.

V usage is TRBV5-1 and J usage is TRBJ2-5, with unresolved D. Germline CDR1 SGHRS, CDR2 YFSETQ. The CDR3 runs to 16 residues. Trimming cost V 3 bases and J 5 bases, with 20 bases left between them. This CDR3 is CASSSATRREEETQYF. The DNA of the CDR3 is TGCGCCAGCAGCTCGGCGACGAGGCGCGAAGAGGAGACCCAGTACTTC.

This chain uses TRBV6-1 with TRBJ1-4, with TRBD1 matching over 7 bases. The CDR3 is 15 residues long. Germline CDR1 and CDR2: MNHNS and SASEGT. V shed 4 bases, J shed 5 bases, and the junction held 7 bases outside the gene matches. The DNA for the CDR3 is TGTGCCAGCAGTGGGACCCAGGGGGTAAATGAAAAACTGTTTTTT. It specifies CASSGTQGVNEKLFF.

V and J are TRBV13 and TRBJ2-5, with D perhaps TRBD2 (7 bases). V was shortened by 5 bases and J by 5 bases, with 21 bases between the two germline ends. Germline CDR1 and CDR2: PRHDT and FYEKMQ (reference sequence). The CDR3 extends over 16 amino acids. CDR3: CASSQGRGAWRETQYF. The CDR3 bases are TGTGCCAGCAGCCAGGGTCGGGGGGCGTGGCGGGAGACCCAGTACTTC.

The chain is built from TRBV28 and TRBJ1-2; D gene uncertain. The germline CDR1 and CDR2 sequences are MDHEN and SYDVKM. V lost 6 bases and J lost 2, with 19 bases in between. This CDR3 spans 16 amino acids. The chain's CDR3 is CASSALELAENYGYTF. The CDR3 coding sequence is TGTGCCAGCAGCGCCCTCGAATTGGCAGAAAACTATGGCTACACCTTC.

The J gene is TRBJ2-3, the V gene TRBV9; 8 nucleotides line up with TRBD2. The CDR3 has 15 residues. CDR1 SGDLS and CDR2 YYNGEE come from the germline V gene. Germline trimming cut 0 bases from V and 2 bases from J; bases unmatched to any gene: 2. CDR3 sequence reads: CASSVVGGDTDTQYF. DNA for the CDR3: TGTGCCAGCAGCGTAGTCGGGGGGGACACAGATACGCAGTATTTT.

This clone was observed a few times. The chain employs TRBV7-6 and TRBJ2-6; a possible D gene is TRBD1 (6 bases). V was shortened by 1 base and J by 0 bases, with 19 bases between the two germline ends. Germline V lookup: CDR1 SGHVS, CDR2 FNYEAQ. CDR3 length equals 20 residues. The CDR3: CASSLGPSDRPSSGANVLTF. Here the CDR3 DNA reads TGTGCCAGCAGCTTAGGTCCCTCCGACAGGCCCTCCTCTGGGGCCAACGTCCTGACTTTC. Variable domain in full (rest from reference TRBV7-6 and TRBJ2-6): GAGVSQSPRYKVTKRGQDVALRCDPISGHVSLYWYRQALGQGPEFLTYFNYEAQQDKSGLPNDRFSAERPEGSISTLTIQRTEQRDSAMYRCASSLGPSDRPSSGANVLTFGAGSRLTVL.

This clone has more than one count but fewer than ten. V is TRBV10-3 and J is TRBJ1-1; D gene ambiguous. The CDR3 totals 14 residues. Germline lookup yields CDR1 ENHRY and CDR2 SYGVKD. Trimming removed 6 bases at V and 4 bases at J, with 15 bases between. The CDR3 loop is CAIRNLGGSTEAFF. DNA for the CDR3: TGTGCCATCAGAAATCTGGGAGGGAGCACTGAAGCTTTCTTT.

The chain recombines TRBV27 with TRBJ1-1, with D possibly TRBD1 on 5 matching bases. Germline V gene sequence: CDR1 MNHEY, CDR2 SMNVEV (reference sequence). CDR3 size: 13 residues. V gave up 3 bases and J gave up 5 bases, with 10 bases separating them. CDR3 in DNA: TGTGCCAGCAGTTTTCCAGGGTGGACTGAAGCTTTCTTT. It translates to CASSFPGWTEAFF.

This clone was seen more than once but under ten times. The V and J genes are TRBV5-4 and TRBJ1-4; 9 nucleotides align to TRBD1. Germline CDR1 and CDR2: SGHNT and YYREEE (reference sequence). Losses at the gene ends were 2 bases for V and 6 bases for J; bases not matched to a gene: 2. CDR3 length equals 14 residues. The CDR3 sequence: CASSLDRGDEKLFF. CDR3 in DNA: TGTGCCAGCAGCTTAGACAGGGGGGATGAAAAACTGTTTTTT.

Only one count was recorded for this clone. V and J are TRBV27 and TRBJ2-2; D perhaps matches TRBD2 (6 bases). The CDR3 runs to 18 residues. The V end lost 2 bases, the J end lost 5 bases, and 21 bases lay between the germline ends. CDR1 MNHEY and CDR2 SMNVEV come from the germline V gene (reference sequence). As DNA, the CDR3 is TGTGCCAGCAGTTTAAGGCAGGGAGGTAGCGCCAATACCGGGGAGCTGTTTTTT. Protein product: CASSLRQGGSANTGELFF.

The V and J genes are TRBV5-8 and TRBJ2-3, with 13 bases identical to TRBD2. In germline, CDR1 is SGHTS, CDR2 YDEGEE. The V and J ends lost 2 bases and 1 base, in that order; junction bases with no gene match: 1. The CDR3 totals 16 residues. The CDR3 DNA reads as TGTGCCAGCAGCTTAGGGACTAGCGGGGGCACAGATACGCAGTATTTT. Residues: CASSLGTSGGTDTQYF.

This sequence joins TRBV18 and TRBJ2-7; D may be TRBD1 (5 bases). V was shortened by 6 bases and J by 5 bases, with 17 bases between the two germline ends. The germline V gene encodes CDR1 KGHSH and CDR2 LQKENI. The CDR3 contains 14 residues. CDR3 region: CASSLQGGLDEQYF. The CDR3 DNA sequence: TGTGCCAGCTCGCTTCAGGGCGGTTTGGACGAGCAGTACTTC. Complete variable domain (other parts from reference TRBV18 and TRBJ2-7): NAGVMQNPRHLVRRRGQEARLRCSPMKGHSHVYWYRQLPEEGLKFMVYLQKENIIDESGMPKERFSAEFPKEGPSILRIQQVVRGDSAAYFCASSLQGGLDEQYFGPGTRLTVT.

J is TRBJ2-5 and V is TRBV29-1, with TRBD1 matching 8 bases. The J call may not be correct, given that the DNA end is closer to TRBJ2-7. Germline V gene sequence: CDR1 SQVTM, CDR2 ANQGSEA. The CDR3 has 12 amino acids. The CDR3 here is CSFRTGSYEQYF. CDR3 DNA sequence: TGCAGCTTCCGGACAGGGTCCTACGAGCAGTACTTC.

The V call is TRBV2, the J call TRBJ1-4; tentatively, D is TRBD1 (6 bases). V lost 7 bases to trimming and J lost 0 bases, with 15 bases between them. Per germline, CDR1 SNHLY and CDR2 FYNNEI. There are 16 residues in the CDR3. The DNA for the CDR3 is TGTGCCAGCAACGGGGGGGCTAGATCAACTAATGAAAAACTGTTTTTT. Its translation: CASNGGARSTNEKLFF.

This rearrangement joins TRBV29-1 to TRBJ2-5; D perhaps matches TRBD1 (6 bases). Germline assignment: CDR1 SQVTM and CDR2 ANQGSEA. The ends were cut back, 1 base at V and 7 bases at J, with 19 bases in the middle. The CDR3 length is 15 residues. CDR3 residues: CSVEGGTLLRGTQYF. DNA for the CDR3: TGCAGCGTTGAAGGGGGGACACTCCTTCGGGGGACCCAGTACTTC.

The table lists this clone with a count of one. V gene TRBV11-2 combines with J gene TRBJ1-2; 7 bases match TRBD1. CDR1 is SGHAT, CDR2 FQNNGV, per germline. There are 15 residues in the CDR3. Unmatched junction bases numbered 11, after V lost 5 bases and J lost 5 bases. The CDR3 sequence: CASSPRGAGGYGYTF. CDR3 in DNA: TGTGCCAGCAGCCCAAGAGGGGCAGGGGGATATGGCTACACCTTC. Full variable domain (remainder filled in from reference TRBV11-2 and TRBJ1-2): EAGVAQSPRYKIIEKRQSVAFWCNPISGHATLYWYQQILGQGPKLLIQFQNNGVVDDSQLPKDRFSAERLKGVDSTLKIQPAKLEDSAVYLCASSPRGAGGYGYTFGSGTRLTVV.

The rearrangement uses TRBV27 and TRBJ1-1; D gene uncertain. The CDR3 contains 13 residues. V was shortened by 0 bases and J by 5 bases, with 7 bases between the two germline ends. Germline V gene data show CDR1 as MNHEY and CDR2 as SMNVEV (reference sequence). Here the CDR3 reads CASSLSVDTEAFF. The DNA of the CDR3 is TGTGCCAGCAGTTTATCGGTAGATACTGAAGCTTTCTTT.

The chain is built from TRBV27 and TRBJ1-4; TRBD1 is a possible D gene (6 bases). The CDR3 sequence is 16 residues long. The V gene's germline CDR1 is MNHEY and CDR2 SMNVEV (reference sequence). The ends were cut back, 2 bases at V and 3 bases at J, with 13 bases in the middle. CDR3 in amino acids: CASSLMGDKANEKLFF. The CDR3, as DNA: TGTGCCAGCAGTTTAATGGGGGACAAGGCTAATGAAAAACTGTTTTTT.

The V and J genes are TRBV19 and TRBJ1-6; D remains ambiguous. This CDR3 region has 12 residues. Germline-derived CDR1 and CDR2 are LNHDA and SQIVND (reference sequence). With 2 bases removed from V and 7 bases from J, the gap between germline ends came to 3 bases. CDR3: CASSIQNSPLHF. For the CDR3, the DNA is TGTGCCAGTAGTATACAGAATTCACCCCTCCACTTT.

Points on this clone: At the DNA level, this CDR3 is encoded by other sequences in the same sample as well. The gene calls are TRBV5-1 and TRBJ2-5; tentative D call: TRBD2 (5 bases). Between the trimmed V and J ends, which lost 0 bases and 1 base, there was a span of 10 bases. Germline V gene lookup returns CDR1 SGHRS and CDR2 YFSETQ. There are 15 residues in the CDR3. CDR3 DNA: TGCGCCAGCAGCTTGGTGGCGGGCCCCCAAGAGACCCAGTACTTC. It is translated as CASSLVAGPQETQYF. Complete variable domain (other parts from reference TRBV5-1 and TRBJ2-5): KAGVTQTPRYLIKTRGQQVTLSCSPISGHRSVSWYQQTPGQGLQFLFEYFSETQRNKGNFPGRFSGRQFSNSRSEMNVSTLELGDSALYLCASSLVAGPQETQYFGPGTRLLVL.